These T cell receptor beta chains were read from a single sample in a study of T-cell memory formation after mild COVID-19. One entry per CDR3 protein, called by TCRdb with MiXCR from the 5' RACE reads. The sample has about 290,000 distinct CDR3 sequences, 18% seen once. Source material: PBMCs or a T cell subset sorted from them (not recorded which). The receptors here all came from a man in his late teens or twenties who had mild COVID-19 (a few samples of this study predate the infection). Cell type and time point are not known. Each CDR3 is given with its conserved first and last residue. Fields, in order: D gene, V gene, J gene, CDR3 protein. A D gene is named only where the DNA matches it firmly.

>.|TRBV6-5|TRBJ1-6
CASSNSNSPLHF
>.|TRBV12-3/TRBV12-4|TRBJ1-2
CASSAPGLYGYTF
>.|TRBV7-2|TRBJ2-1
CASSASGDEQFF
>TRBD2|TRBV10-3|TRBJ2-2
CATGGAVTNTGELFF
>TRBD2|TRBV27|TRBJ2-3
CASSSGLAPDTQYF
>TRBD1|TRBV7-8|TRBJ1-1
CASRADRTTEAFF
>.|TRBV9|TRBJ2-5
CASSVEPSDQETQYF
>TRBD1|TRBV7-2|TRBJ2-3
CASSLASGRGRSDTQYF
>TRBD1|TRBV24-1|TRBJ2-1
CATSDSGTGGRDEQFF
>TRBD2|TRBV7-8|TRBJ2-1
CASATSGGHNEQFF
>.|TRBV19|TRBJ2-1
CASSIYGGSYNEQFF
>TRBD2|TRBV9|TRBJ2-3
CASSAAGGPQITQYF
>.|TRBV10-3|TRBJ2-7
CAISEPDTELTYEQYF
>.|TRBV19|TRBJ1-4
CASSPDYHSSANEKLFF
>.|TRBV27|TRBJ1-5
CASSLGWGQPQHF
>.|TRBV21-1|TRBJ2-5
CVLAGGLRVPNPKFKYQETQYF
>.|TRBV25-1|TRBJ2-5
CASSSRGGQETQYF
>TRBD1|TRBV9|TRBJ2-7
CASSVEGQGIYEQYF
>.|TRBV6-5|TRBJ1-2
CASSYGEFSGYTF
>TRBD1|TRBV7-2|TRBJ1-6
CASSSQGPNSPLHF